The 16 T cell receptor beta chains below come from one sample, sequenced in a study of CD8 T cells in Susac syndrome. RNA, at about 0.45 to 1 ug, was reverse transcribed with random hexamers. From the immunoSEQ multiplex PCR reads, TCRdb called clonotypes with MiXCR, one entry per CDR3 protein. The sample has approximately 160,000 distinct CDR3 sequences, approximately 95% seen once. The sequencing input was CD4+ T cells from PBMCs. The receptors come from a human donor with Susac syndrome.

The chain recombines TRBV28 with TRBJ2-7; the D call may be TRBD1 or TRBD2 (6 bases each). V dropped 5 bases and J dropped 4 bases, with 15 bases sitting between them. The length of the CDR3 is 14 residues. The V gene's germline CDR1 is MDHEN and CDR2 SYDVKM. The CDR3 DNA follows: TGTGCCAGCAGTACCGGGGGCCGACCTTACGAGCAGTACGTC. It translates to CASSTGGRPYEQYV.

CDR3 region: CATRAEATNEKLFF. The CDR3 DNA reads as TGTGCCACCCGCGCCGAGGCGACTAATGAAAAACTGTTTTTT. J is TRBJ1-4 and V is TRBV15; D remains ambiguous. The CDR3 contains 14 residues. The germline V gene encodes CDR1 LNHNV and CDR2 YYDKDF (reference sequence). V was pared by 8 bases and J by 2 bases, with 12 bases between.

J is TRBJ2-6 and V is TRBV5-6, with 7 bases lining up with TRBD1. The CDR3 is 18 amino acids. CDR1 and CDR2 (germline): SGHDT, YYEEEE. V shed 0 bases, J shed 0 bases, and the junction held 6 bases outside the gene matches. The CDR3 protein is CASSLAGDRPSGANVLTF. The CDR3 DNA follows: TGTGCCAGCAGCTTGGCCGGGGACAGACCCTCTGGGGCCAACGTCCTGACTTTC.

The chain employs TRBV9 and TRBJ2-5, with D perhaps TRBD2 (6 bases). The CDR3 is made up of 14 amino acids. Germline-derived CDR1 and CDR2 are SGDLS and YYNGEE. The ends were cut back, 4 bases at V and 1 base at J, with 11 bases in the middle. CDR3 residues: CASSSGLFQETQYF. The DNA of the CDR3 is TGTGCCAGCAGCTCGGGACTGTTCCAAGAGACCCAGTACTTC.

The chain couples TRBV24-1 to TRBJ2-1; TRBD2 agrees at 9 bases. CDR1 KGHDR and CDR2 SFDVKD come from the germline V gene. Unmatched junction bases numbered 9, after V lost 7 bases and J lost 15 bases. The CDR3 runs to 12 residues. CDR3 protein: CATSDVGTSRFF. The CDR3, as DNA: TGTGCCACCAGCGACGTGGGGACTAGCCGGTTCTTC.

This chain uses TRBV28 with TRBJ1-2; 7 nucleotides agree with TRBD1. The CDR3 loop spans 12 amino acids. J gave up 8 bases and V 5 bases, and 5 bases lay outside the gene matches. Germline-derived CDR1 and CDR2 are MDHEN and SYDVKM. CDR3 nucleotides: TGTGCCAGCAGTACAGGGGCAGGCGGCTACACCTTC. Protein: CASSTGAGGYTF.

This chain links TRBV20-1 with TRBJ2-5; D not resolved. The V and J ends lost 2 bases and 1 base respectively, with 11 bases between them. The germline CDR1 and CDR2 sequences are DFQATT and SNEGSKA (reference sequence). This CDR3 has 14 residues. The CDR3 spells CSARTGRSQETQYF. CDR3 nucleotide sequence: TGCAGTGCTAGAACTGGAAGGTCCCAAGAGACCCAGTACTTC.

The CDR3 coding sequence is TGTGCCAGCAGGGACAGGGGATATCAAGAGACCCAGTACTTC. This sequence encodes CASRDRGYQETQYF. V is TRBV25-1 and J is TRBJ2-5; TRBD1 matches at 9 bases. The V gene end was trimmed by 6 bases and the J gene end by 2 bases; junction bases not matched to a gene: 4. CDR1 is MGHDK and CDR2 is SYGVNS in the germline V gene. CDR3 length: 14 residues.

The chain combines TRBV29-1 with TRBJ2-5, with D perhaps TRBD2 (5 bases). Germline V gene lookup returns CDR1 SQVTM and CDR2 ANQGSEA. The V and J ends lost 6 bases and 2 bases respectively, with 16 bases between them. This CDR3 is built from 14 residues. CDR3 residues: CSVALGGIQETQYF. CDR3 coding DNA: TGCAGCGTAGCCCTCGGAGGAATTCAAGAGACCCAGTACTTC.

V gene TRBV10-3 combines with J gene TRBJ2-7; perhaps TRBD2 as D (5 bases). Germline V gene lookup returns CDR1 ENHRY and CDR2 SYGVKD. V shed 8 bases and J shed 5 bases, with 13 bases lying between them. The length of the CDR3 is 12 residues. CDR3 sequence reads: CAIYKEGDEQYF. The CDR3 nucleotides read TGTGCCATCTACAAAGAGGGCGACGAGCAGTACTTC.

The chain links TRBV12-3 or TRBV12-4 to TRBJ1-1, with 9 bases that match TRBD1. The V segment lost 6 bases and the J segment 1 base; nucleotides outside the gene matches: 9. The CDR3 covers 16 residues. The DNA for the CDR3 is TGTGCCAGCAGCCGAGCGCCGGGACAGGGGAACACTGAAGCTTTCTTT. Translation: CASSRAPGQGNTEAFF.

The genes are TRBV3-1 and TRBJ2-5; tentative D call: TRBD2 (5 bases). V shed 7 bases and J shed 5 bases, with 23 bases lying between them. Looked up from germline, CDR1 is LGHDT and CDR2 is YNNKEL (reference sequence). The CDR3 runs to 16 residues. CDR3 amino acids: CASNPDIGGRRETQYF. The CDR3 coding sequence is TGTGCCAGCAACCCTGATATAGGAGGTCGGAGGGAGACCCAGTACTTC.

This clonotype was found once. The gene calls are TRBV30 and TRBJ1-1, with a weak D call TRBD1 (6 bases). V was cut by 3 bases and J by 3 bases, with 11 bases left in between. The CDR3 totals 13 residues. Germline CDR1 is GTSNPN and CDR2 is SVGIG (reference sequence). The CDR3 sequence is CAWSLGGDTEAFF. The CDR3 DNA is TGTGCCTGGAGCCTAGGGGGGGACACTGAAGCTTTCTTT.

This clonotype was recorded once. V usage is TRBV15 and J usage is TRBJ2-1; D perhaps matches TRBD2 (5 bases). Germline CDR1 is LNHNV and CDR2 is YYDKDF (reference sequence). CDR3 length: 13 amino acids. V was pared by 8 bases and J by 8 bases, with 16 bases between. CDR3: CATSGIVRDEQFF. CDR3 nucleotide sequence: TGTGCCACCTCCGGGATTGTTCGCGATGAGCAGTTCTTC.

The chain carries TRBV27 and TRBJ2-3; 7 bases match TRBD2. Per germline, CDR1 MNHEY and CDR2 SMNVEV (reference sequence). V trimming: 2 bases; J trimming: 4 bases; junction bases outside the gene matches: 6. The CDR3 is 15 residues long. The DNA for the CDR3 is TGTGCCAGCAGTTTACGGGAGGCGGGCTCAGATACGCAGTATTTT. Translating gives CASSLREAGSDTQYF.

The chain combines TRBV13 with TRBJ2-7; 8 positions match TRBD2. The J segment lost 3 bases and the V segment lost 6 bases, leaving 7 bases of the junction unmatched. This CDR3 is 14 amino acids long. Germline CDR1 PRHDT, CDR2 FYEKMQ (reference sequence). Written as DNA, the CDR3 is TGTGCCAGCAGGGAGCGGGAGAGCCACTACGAGCAGTACTTC. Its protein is CASRERESHYEQYF.